This TCR beta chain was retrieved from a study of technical replicates of blood from several donors. Produced via immunoSEQ multiplex PCR; TCRdb's table is partial and in-frame only. This repertoire shows over 75,000 clones, 95% to 97% found once; its top ten account for approximately 0.18%. Trimming cost V 6 bases and J 4 bases, with 10 bases left between them. Per germline, CDR1 MNHEY and CDR2 SVGAGI. CDR3 size: 14 residues. This clone was detected a few times. The rearrangement uses TRBV6-5 and TRBJ1-6; D is possibly TRBD1 (5 bases). The clonotype originates from a human donor in good health. Material for sequencing was T cells isolated from PBMCs. The CDR3 DNA follows: TGTGCCAGCAGGTCGACAGAATATAATTCACCCCTCCACTTT. This codes for CASRSTEYNSPLHF.